This T cell receptor (beta chain) was found in a study of blood T cell repertoires in COVID-19. Study overall: COVID-19 samples from acute and convalescent phases originated in the United States, Italy and Spain. From T cells, B-cell-depleted T cells, or PBMCs came the material, which was cDNA or gDNA.

Per the authors' pipeline: From reference gene primer amplification, estimates of nucleated cell counts were derived. Generated by immunoSEQ multiplex PCR, the TCRdb table keeps only in-frame clones and is missing some. V and J calls and clone size come straight from that table; D and trimming were deduced from the DNA. Among 200,000 or so clones listed, about nine tenths were seen once. The CDR3 has 16 residues. Germline CDR1 is MNHNY and CDR2 is SVGAGI (reference sequence). V dropped 7 bases and J dropped 0; count of bases not matched to a gene: 9. The sequence came from a man between 65 and 85 years old with active or convalescent COVID-19. The source material was peripheral blood. The V call is TRBV6-6, the J call TRBJ2-5, with 9 bases fitting TRBD2. CDR3 bases: TGTGCCAGCAACCCCTTAGCGGGGGAGTACCAAGAGACCCAGTACTTC. Residues: CASNPLAGEYQETQYF.